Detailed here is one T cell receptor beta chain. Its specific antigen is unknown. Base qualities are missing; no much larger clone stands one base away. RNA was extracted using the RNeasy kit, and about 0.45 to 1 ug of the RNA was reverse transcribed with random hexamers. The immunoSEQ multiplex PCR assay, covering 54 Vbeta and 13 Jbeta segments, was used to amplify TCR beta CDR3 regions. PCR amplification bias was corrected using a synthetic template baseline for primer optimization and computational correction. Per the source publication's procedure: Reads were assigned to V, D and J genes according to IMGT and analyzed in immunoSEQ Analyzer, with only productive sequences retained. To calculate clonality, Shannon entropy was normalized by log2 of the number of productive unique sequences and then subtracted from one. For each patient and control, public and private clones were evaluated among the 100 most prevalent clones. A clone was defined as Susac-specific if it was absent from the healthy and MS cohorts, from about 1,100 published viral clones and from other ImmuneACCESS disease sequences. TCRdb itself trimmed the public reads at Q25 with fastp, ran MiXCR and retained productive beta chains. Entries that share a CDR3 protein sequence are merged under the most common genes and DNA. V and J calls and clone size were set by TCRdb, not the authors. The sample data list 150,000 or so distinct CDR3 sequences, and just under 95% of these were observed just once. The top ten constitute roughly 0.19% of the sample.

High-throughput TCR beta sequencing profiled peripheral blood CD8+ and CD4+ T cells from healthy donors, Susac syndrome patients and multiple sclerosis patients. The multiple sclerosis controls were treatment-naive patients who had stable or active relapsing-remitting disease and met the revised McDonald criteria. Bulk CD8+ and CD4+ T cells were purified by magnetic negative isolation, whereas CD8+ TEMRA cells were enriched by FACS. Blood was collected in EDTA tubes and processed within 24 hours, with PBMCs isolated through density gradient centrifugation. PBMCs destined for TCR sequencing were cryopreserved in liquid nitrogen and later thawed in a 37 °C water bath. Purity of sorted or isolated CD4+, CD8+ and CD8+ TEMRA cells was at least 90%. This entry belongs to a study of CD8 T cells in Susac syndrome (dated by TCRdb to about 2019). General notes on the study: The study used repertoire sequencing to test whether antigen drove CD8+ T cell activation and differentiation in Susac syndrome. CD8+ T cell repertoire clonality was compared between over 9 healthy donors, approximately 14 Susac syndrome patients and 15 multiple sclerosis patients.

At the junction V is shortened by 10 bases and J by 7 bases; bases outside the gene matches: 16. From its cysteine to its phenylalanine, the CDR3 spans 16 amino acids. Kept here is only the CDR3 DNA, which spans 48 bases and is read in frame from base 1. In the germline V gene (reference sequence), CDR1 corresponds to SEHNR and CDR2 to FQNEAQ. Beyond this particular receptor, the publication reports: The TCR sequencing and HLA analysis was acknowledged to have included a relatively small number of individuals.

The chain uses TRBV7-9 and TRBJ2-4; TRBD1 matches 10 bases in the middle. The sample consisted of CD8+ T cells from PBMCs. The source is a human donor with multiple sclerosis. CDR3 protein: CATEIIGDRGLNIQYF. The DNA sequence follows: TGTGCCACCGAAATAATAGGTGACAGGGGGCTGAACATTCAGTACTTC.